This TCR beta chain stems from a study of shared clonotypes between healthy human individuals. The assay used deep level. Here immunoSEQ multiplex PCR was the method, and the copy in TCRdb shows in-frame clones only, minus some. The data hold over a million clones, with about 80% observed a single time. Donors were healthy HIV-negative adults without recent acute infections or vaccinations. CDR1 GTSNPN and CDR2 SVGIG come from the germline V gene (reference sequence). With 0 bases removed from V and 5 bases from J, the gap between germline ends came to 7 bases. The CDR3 spans 12 residues. In regard to this clone: Other nucleotide sequences in the sample specify the same CDR3.

Sequenced: memory CD4+ T cells sorted from blood. Noted subset: CD45RA-negative fraction. This TCR came from a man aged 18 to 35 in good health. The rearrangement links TRBV30 to TRBJ2-5; no clear D. The CDR3 DNA follows: TGTGCCTGGAGTGTACGTGGGGAGACCCAGTACTTC. It yields the protein CAWSVRGETQYF.